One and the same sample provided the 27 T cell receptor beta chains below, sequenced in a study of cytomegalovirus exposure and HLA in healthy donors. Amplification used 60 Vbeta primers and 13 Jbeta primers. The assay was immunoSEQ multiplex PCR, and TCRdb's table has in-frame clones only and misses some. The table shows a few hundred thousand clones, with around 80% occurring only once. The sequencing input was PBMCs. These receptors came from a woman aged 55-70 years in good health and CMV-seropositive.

DNA of the CDR3: TGTGCCAGCAGCTCGTGGCGGGACAGGGTCGCAGACACCATATATTTT. Translated, it gives CASSSWRDRVADTIYF. The J gene is TRBJ1-3, the V gene TRBV7-9; 9 positions match TRBD1. Germline V gives CDR1 SEHNR, CDR2 FQNEAQ (reference sequence). Trimming removed 4 bases from V and 8 bases from J; junction bases left unmatched: 12. The CDR3 has 16 residues.

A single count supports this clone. The CDR3: CASSPTGTSVSYEQYF. The CDR3 bases are TGCGCCAGCAGCCCAACCGGGACTAGCGTCTCCTACGAGCAGTACTTC. The V call is TRBV4-1, the J call TRBJ2-7; 10 bases line up with TRBD2. Germline CDR1 and CDR2: MGHRA and YSYEKL. V shed 4 bases and J 0 bases; nucleotides not matched to a gene: 6. The CDR3 is 16 residues long.

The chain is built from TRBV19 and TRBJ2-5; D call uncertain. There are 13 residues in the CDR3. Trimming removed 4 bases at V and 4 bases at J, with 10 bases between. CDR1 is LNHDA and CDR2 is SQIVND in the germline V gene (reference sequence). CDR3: CASSSERGETQYF. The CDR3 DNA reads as TGTGCCAGTAGTAGTGAAAGAGGAGAGACCCAGTACTTC.

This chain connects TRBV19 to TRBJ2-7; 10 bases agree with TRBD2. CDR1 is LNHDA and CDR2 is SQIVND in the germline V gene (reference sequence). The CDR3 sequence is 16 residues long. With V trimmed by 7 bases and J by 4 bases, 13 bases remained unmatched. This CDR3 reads CASTQTSGPGPYEQYF. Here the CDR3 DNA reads TGTGCCAGTACCCAGACTAGCGGGCCTGGCCCGTACGAGCAGTACTTC.

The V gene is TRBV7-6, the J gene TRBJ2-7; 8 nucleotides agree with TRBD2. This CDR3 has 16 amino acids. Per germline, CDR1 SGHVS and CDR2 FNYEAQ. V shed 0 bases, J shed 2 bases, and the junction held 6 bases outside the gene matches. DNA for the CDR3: TGTGCCAGCAGCTTAGCCCCCAGCGGGGGTACCTACGAGCAGTACTTC. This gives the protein CASSLAPSGGTYEQYF.

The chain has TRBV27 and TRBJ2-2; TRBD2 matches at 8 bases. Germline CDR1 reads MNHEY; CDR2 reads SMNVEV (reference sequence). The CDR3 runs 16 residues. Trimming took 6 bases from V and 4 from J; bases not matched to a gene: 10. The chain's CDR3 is CASSKLADLITGELFF. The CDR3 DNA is TGTGCCAGCAGCAAACTAGCGGACCTGATCACCGGGGAGCTGTTTTTT.

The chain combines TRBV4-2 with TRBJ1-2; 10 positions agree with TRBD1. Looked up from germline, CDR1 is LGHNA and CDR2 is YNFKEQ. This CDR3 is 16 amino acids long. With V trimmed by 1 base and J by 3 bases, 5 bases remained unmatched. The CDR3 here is CASSQGDRGGDYGYTF. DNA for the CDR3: TGTGCCAGCAGCCAAGGGGACAGGGGCGGGGACTATGGCTACACCTTC.

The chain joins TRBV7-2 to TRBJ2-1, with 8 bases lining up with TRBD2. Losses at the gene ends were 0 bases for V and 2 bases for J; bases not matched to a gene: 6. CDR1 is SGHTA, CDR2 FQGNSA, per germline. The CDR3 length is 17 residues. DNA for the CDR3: TGTGCCAGCAGCTTAGCCGTTACTAGCGGAGCCTACAATGAGCAGTTCTTC. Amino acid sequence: CASSLAVTSGAYNEQFF.

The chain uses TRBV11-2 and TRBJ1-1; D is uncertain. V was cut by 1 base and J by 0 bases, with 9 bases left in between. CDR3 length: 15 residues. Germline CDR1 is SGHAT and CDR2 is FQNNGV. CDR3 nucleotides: TGTGCCAGCAGCTTAGGGTGGTCGGTGAACACTGAAGCTTTCTTT. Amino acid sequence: CASSLGWSVNTEAFF. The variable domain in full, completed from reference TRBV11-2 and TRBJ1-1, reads EAGVAQSPRYKIIEKRQSVAFWCNPISGHATLYWYQQILGQGPKLLIQFQNNGVVDDSQLPKDRFSAERLKGVDSTLKIQPAKLEDSAVYLCASSLGWSVNTEAFFGQGTRLTVV.

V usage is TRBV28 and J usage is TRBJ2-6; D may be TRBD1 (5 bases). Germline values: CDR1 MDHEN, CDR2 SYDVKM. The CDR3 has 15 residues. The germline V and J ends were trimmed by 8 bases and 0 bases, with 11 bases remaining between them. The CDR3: CASLTGTSGANVLTF. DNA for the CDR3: TGTGCCAGCCTTACAGGTACCTCTGGGGCCAACGTCCTGACTTTC.

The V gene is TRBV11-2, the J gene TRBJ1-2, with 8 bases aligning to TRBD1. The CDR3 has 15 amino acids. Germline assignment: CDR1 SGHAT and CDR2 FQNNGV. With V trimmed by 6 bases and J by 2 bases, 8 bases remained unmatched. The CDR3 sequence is CASSYLGQGNYGYTF. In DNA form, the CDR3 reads TGTGCCAGCAGTTACTTAGGACAGGGAAACTATGGCTACACCTTC.

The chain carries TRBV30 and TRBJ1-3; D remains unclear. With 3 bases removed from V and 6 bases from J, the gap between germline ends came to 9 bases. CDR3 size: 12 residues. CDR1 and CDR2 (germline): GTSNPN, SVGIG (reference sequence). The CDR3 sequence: CAWRQHLNTIYF. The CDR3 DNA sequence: TGTGCCTGGAGACAGCATCTAAACACCATATATTTT.

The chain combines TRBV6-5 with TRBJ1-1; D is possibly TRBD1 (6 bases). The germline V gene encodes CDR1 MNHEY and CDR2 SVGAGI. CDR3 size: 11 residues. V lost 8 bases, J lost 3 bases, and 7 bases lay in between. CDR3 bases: TGTGCCAGCTACAGGGACACTGAAGCTTTCTTT. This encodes CASYRDTEAFF.

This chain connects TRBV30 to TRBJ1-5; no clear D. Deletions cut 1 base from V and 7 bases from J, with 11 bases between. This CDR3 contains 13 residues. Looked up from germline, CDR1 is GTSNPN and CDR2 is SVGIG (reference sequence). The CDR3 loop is CAWSGAGRQPQHF. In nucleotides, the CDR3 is TGTGCCTGGAGTGGGGCAGGTCGACAGCCCCAGCATTTT.

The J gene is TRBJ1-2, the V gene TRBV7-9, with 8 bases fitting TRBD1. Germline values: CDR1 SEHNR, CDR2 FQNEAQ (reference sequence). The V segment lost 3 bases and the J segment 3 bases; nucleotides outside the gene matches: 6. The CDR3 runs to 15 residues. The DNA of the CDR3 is TGTGCCAGCAGCTTCCACGGGACAGGTTACTATGGCTACACCTTC. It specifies CASSFHGTGYYGYTF.

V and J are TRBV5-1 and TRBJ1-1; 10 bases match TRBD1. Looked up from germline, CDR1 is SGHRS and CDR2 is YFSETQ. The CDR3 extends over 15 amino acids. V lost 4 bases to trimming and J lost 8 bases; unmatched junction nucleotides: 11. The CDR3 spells CASSLTTGGEGEAFF. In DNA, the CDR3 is TGCGCCAGCAGCCTTACGACAGGGGGCGAGGGGGAAGCTTTCTTT.

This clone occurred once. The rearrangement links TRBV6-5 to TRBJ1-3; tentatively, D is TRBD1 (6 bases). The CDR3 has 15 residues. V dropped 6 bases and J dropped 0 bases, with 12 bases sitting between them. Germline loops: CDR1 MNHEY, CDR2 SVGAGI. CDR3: CASRSDRRSGNTIYF. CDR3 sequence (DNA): TGTGCCAGCAGATCCGACAGGCGCTCTGGAAACACCATATATTTT.

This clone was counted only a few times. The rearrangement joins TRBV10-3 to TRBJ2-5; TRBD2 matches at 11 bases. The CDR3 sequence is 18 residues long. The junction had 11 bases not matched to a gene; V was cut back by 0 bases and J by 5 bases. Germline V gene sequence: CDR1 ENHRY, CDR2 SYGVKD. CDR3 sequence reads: CAISESTTLAGARETQYF. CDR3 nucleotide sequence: TGTGCCATCAGTGAGTCGACGACACTAGCGGGAGCCAGGGAGACCCAGTACTTC.

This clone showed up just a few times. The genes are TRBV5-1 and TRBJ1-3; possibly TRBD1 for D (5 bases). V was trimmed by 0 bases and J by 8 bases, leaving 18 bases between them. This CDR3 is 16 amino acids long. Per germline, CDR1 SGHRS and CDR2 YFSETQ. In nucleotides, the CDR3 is TGCGCCAGCAGCTTGGGGACCCTGGGGCCTGGCGACACCATATATTTT. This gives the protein CASSLGTLGPGDTIYF.

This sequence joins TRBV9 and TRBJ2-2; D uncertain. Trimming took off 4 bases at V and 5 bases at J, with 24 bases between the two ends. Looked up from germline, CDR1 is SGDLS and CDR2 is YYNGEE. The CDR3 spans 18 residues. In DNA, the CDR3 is TGTGCCAGCAGCCCAACTCCCTCGGGTGTCCGAAGGACCGGGGAGCTGTTTTTT. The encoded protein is CASSPTPSGVRRTGELFF. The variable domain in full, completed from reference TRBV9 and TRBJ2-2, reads DSGVTQTPKHLITATGQRVTLRCSPRSGDLSVYWYQQSLDQGLQFLIQYYNGEERAKGNILERFSAQQFPDLHSELNLSSLELGDSALYFCASSPTPSGVRRTGELFFGEGSRLTVL.

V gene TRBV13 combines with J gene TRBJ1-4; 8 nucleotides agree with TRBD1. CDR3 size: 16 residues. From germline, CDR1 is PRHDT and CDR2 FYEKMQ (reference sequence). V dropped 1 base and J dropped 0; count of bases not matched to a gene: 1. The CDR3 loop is CASSLVQGATNEKLFF. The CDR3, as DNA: TGTGCCAGCAGCTTAGTACAGGGGGCAACTAATGAAAAACTGTTTTTT.

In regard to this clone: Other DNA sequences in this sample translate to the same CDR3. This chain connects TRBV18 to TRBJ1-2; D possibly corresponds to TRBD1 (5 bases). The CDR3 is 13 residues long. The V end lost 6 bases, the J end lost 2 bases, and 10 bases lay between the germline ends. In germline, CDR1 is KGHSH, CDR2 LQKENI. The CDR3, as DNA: TGTGCCAGCTCGCCTGACAGAAACTATGGCTACACCTTC. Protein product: CASSPDRNYGYTF.

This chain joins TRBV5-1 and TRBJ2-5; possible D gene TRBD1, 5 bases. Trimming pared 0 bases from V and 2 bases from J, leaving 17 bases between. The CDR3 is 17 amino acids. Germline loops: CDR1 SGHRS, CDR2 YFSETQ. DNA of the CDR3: TGCGCCAGCAGCTTGGCCTGGGGCCGGATGACTCAAGAGACCCAGTACTTC. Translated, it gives CASSLAWGRMTQETQYF.

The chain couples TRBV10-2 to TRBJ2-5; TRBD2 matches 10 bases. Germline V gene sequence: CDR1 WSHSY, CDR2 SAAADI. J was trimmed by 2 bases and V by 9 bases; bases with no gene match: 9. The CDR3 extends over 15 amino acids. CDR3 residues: CASLGLASTQETQYF. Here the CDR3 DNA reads TGCGCCAGTCTGGGACTAGCGTCAACTCAAGAGACCCAGTACTTC.

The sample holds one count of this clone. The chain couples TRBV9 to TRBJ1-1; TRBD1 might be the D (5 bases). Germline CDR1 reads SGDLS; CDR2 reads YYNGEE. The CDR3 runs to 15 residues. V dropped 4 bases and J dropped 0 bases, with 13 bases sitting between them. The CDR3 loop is CASSQGAQVNTEAFF. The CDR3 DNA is TGTGCCAGCAGCCAGGGCGCACAGGTGAACACTGAAGCTTTCTTT. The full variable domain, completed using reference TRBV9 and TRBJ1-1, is DSGVTQTPKHLITATGQRVTLRCSPRSGDLSVYWYQQSLDQGLQFLIQYYNGEERAKGNILERFSAQQFPDLHSELNLSSLELGDSALYFCASSQGAQVNTEAFFGQGTRLTVV.

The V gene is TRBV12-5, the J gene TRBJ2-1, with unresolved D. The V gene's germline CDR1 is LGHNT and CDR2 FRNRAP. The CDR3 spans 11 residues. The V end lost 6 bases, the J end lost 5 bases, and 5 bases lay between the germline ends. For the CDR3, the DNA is TGTGCTAGTGGGCGAAACAATGAGCAGTTCTTC. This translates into CASGRNNEQFF. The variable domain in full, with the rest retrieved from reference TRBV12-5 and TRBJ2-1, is DARVTQTPRHKVTEMGQEVTMRCQPILGHNTVFWYRQTMMQGLELLAYFRNRAPLDDSGMPKDRFSAEMPDATLATLKIQPSEPRDSAVYFCASGRNNEQFFGPGTRLTVL.

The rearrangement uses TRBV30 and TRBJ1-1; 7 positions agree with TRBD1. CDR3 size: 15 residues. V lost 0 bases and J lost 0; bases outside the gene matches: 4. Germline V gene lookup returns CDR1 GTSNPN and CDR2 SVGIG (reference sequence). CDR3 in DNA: TGTGCCTGGAGTGTATTCGGGACAGTGAACACTGAAGCTTTCTTT. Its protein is CAWSVFGTVNTEAFF.